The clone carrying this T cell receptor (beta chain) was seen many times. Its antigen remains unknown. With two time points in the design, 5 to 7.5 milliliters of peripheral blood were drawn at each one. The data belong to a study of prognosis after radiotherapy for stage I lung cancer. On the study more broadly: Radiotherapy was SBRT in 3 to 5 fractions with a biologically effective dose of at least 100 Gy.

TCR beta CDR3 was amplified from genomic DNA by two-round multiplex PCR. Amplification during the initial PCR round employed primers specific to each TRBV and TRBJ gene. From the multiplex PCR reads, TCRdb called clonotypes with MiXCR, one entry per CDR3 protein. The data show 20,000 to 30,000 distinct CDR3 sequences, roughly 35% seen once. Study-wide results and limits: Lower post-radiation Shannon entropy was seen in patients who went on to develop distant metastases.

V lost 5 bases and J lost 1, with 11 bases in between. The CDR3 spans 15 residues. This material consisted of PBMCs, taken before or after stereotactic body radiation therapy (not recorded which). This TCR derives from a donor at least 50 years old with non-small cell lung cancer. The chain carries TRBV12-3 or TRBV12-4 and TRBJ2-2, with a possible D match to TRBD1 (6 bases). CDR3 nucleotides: TGTGCCAGCAGTGCAGGACAGATGAACACCGGGGAGCTGTTTTTT. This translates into CASSAGQMNTGELFF.